Below, 22 T cell receptor beta chains from the same sample are listed, as sequenced in a study of OX40 agonist ivuxolimab in advanced cancers. Profiled with immunoSEQ multiplex PCR; TCRdb holds only in-frame clones, not every one. The data contain some 100,000 clones, less than 85% of them singletons. The starting material was CD4+ or CD8+ T cells sorted from blood, obtained in a trial of the OX40 agonist ivuxolimab. The receptors stem from an adult with an advanced solid tumor such as melanoma, head and neck, liver or kidney cancer.

This chain links TRBV7-6 with TRBJ2-3, with D perhaps matching TRBD2 (6 bases). From germline, CDR1 is SGHVS and CDR2 FNYEAQ. V was trimmed by 0 bases and J by 4 bases, leaving 17 bases between them. The length of the CDR3 is 17 residues. In DNA form, the CDR3 reads TGTGCCAGCAGCTTAGCGATCGAGGCTAGCGAAGCAGATACGCAGTATTTT. Protein: CASSLAIEASEADTQYF.

The chain joins TRBV27 to TRBJ2-7; TRBD1 matches at 7 bases. V trimming: 5 bases; J trimming: 3 bases; junction bases outside the gene matches: 7. CDR1 and CDR2 (germline): MNHEY, SMNVEV (reference sequence). The CDR3 has 14 residues. The CDR3 is CASSARWDSYEQYF. For the CDR3, the DNA is TGTGCCAGCAGTGCGCGCTGGGACAGCTACGAGCAGTACTTC.

This clone showed up just once. The chain employs TRBV5-1 and TRBJ2-5; 9 bases map to TRBD1. The DNA end is a closer match to TRBJ2-7, so the J assignment may be wrong. Germline V gene data show CDR1 as SGHRS and CDR2 as YFSETQ. The CDR3 covers 14 residues. The CDR3 region is CASSQTGGSLEQYF. CDR3 coding DNA: TGCGCCAGCAGCCAAACAGGGGGCTCCCTCGAGCAGTACTTC.

The V gene is TRBV4-1, the J gene TRBJ2-3; no definite D call. The germline CDR1 and CDR2 sequences are MGHRA and YSYEKL. The CDR3 runs 13 residues. V was cut by 2 bases and J by 6 bases, with 9 bases left in between. This CDR3 is CASSQMVSDTQYF. The CDR3 region has the DNA TGCGCCAGCAGCCAAATGGTCAGCGATACGCAGTATTTT.

The CDR3: CASGLVLWGQGSGANVLTF. For the CDR3, the DNA is TGTGCTAGTGGTTTGGTACTCTGGGGGCAGGGCTCTGGGGCCAACGTCCTGACTTTC. The chain has TRBV12-5 and TRBJ2-6; maybe TRBD1 (6 bases). This CDR3 comprises 19 residues. CDR1 is LGHNT and CDR2 is FRNRAP in the germline V gene. V was trimmed by 0 bases and J by 0 bases, leaving 15 bases between them.

In its sample, this clone was seen once. The chain has TRBV5-5 and TRBJ1-3; D is unresolved. The CDR3 contains 14 residues. CDR1 SGHKS and CDR2 YYEKEE come from the germline V gene (reference sequence). The V end lost 0 bases, the J end lost 3 bases, and 7 bases lay between the germline ends. CDR3 nucleotides: TGTGCCAGCAGCTTGGGGGAAGTTGGAAACACCATATATTTT. It yields the protein CASSLGEVGNTIYF.

This rearrangement joins TRBV29-1 to TRBJ1-1; no clear D. CDR3 length: 12 amino acids. V was pared by 8 bases and J by 4 bases, with 14 bases between. Germline V CDR1 and CDR2: SQVTM, ANQGSEA. CDR3 sequence: CSLVGRSTEAFF. Written as DNA, the CDR3 is TGCAGCCTAGTGGGGAGGAGCACTGAAGCTTTCTTT. Drawing the rest from reference TRBV29-1 and TRBJ1-1, the complete variable domain is SAVISQKPSRDICQRGTSLTIQCQVDSQVTMMFWYRQQPGQSLTLIATANQGSEATYESGFVIDKFPISRPNLTFSTLTVSNMSPEDSSIYLCSLVGRSTEAFFGQGTRLTVV.

A word on this clone: At one boundary the junction diverges from the germline segment, which might be a read error. J is TRBJ1-1 and V is TRBV30; D gene unclear. Germline values: CDR1 GTSNPN, CDR2 SVGIG (reference sequence). The CDR3 covers 12 residues. Written as DNA, the CDR3 is TGTGCTTGGACCGACAAGAACACTGAAGCTTTCTTT. As protein: CAWTDKNTEAFF.

The chain employs TRBV2 and TRBJ2-1, with 9 bases fitting TRBD2. This CDR3 is built from 13 residues. V was pared by 4 bases and J by 7 bases, with 2 bases of the junction left unmatched. Germline V lookup: CDR1 SNHLY, CDR2 FYNNEI. The CDR3 loop is CASSGLAENEQFF. The CDR3 DNA reads TGTGCCAGCAGTGGACTAGCGGAAAATGAGCAGTTCTTC.

The rearrangement joins TRBV5-1 to TRBJ2-7; 9 bases fit TRBD2. This CDR3 has 15 amino acids. Germline trimming cut 0 bases from V and 2 bases from J; bases unmatched to any gene: 3. CDR1 SGHRS and CDR2 YFSETQ come from the germline V gene. The CDR3 DNA is TGCGCCAGCAGCTTGGACGGCGGGGGGGCCTACGAGCAGTACTTC. This gives the protein CASSLDGGGAYEQYF.

The V and J genes are TRBV4-3 and TRBJ1-2, with 10 bases that match TRBD1. The V and J ends lost 0 bases and 5 bases, in that order; junction bases with no gene match: 3. The CDR3 is 15 amino acids. Germline values: CDR1 LGHNA, CDR2 YSLEER. CDR3 DNA sequence: TGCGCCAGCAGCCAAGATAGGGACAGGGGATATGGCTACACCTTC. Amino acids: CASSQDRDRGYGYTF.

This clone showed up many times. Here the CDR3 reads CASLGSNSGNTIYF. DNA of the CDR3: TGTGCCAGCCTGGGGTCCAACTCTGGAAACACCATATATTTT. This chain connects TRBV5-6 to TRBJ1-3, with D uncertain. Germline loops: CDR1 SGHDT, CDR2 YYEEEE. The CDR3 covers 14 residues. V lost 7 bases and J lost 0, with 11 bases in between.

The V call is TRBV21-1, the J call TRBJ2-5; no DNA check was done on the table's D call, TRBD1. TRBV21-1 is a known pseudogene. CDR3 length: 16 residues. The CDR3 coding sequence is TGTGCCAGCAGCGCATGGACAGGGGGCCAAAAAGAGACCCAGTACTTC. Its protein is CASSAWTGGQKETQYF.

V gene TRBV5-6 combines with J gene TRBJ2-2, with 7 positions matching TRBD1. Germline CDR1 SGHDT, CDR2 YYEEEE. V was clipped by 0 bases and J by 0 bases; unmatched bases: 2. The length of the CDR3 is 16 residues. CDR3 in amino acids: CASSLVGGANTGELFF. The CDR3 DNA sequence: TGTGCCAGCAGCTTGGTAGGGGGCGCGAACACCGGGGAGCTGTTTTTT.

The genes are TRBV5-6 and TRBJ1-4; 7 positions match TRBD1. V was pared by 4 bases and J by 0 bases, with 3 bases of the junction left unmatched. Germline V gene lookup returns CDR1 SGHDT and CDR2 YYEEEE. The CDR3 has 15 amino acids. CDR3 sequence: CASSAQGTTNEKLFF. CDR3 DNA sequence: TGTGCCAGCAGCGCACAGGGGACAACTAATGAAAAACTGTTTTTT.

A single count supports this clone. The chain joins TRBV7-9 to TRBJ2-7, with 10 bases identical to TRBD2. CDR1 SEHNR and CDR2 FQNEAQ come from the germline V gene (reference sequence). V gave up 4 bases and J gave up 4 bases; unmatched junction bases: 7. This CDR3 has 15 amino acids. The CDR3 DNA reads TGTGCCAGCAGCTCCTCAGGAGCGGGGGGGTACGAGCAGTACTTC. Protein sequence: CASSSSGAGGYEQYF. Combining the CDR3 with reference TRBV7-9 and TRBJ2-7 gives the whole variable domain DTGVSQNPRHKITKRGQNVTFRCDPISEHNRLYWYRQTLGQGPEFLTYFQNEAQLEKSRLLSDRFSAERPKGSFSTLEIQRTEQGDSAMYLCASSSSGAGGYEQYFGPGTRLTVT.

The rearrangement joins TRBV4-3 to TRBJ1-1, with 9 bases lining up with TRBD1. CDR3 length: 13 amino acids. V trimming: 5 bases; J trimming: 6 bases; junction bases outside the gene matches: 4. Germline CDR1 reads LGHNA; CDR2 reads YSLEER. DNA of the CDR3: TGCGCCAGCAGCTTACAGGGGGCCTCTGAAGCTTTCTTT. This translates into CASSLQGASEAFF.

This clone was detected a few times. J is TRBJ1-1 and V is TRBV5-4; perhaps TRBD1 as D (5 bases). The CDR3 loop spans 13 amino acids. Germline-derived CDR1 and CDR2 are SGHNT and YYREEE (reference sequence). Trimming removed 3 bases from V and 5 bases from J, with 11 bases in between. The CDR3 is CASSYSRDTEAFF. DNA of the CDR3: TGTGCCAGCAGCTACTCCAGGGATACTGAAGCTTTCTTT.

V and J are TRBV9 and TRBJ2-7; TRBD1 matches 12 bases. Looked up from germline, CDR1 is SGDLS and CDR2 is YYNGEE. Trimming cost V 4 bases and J 7 bases; bases outside gene matches: 9. The CDR3 sequence is 15 residues long. Here the CDR3 reads CASSPQGQGAGEQYF. The CDR3 coding sequence is TGTGCCAGCAGCCCCCAGGGACAGGGGGCGGGAGAGCAGTACTTC.

The chain has TRBV27 and TRBJ2-1; D is unresolved. The V end was cut by 5 bases, the J end by 5 bases, with 13 bases between. Germline loops: CDR1 MNHEY, CDR2 SMNVEV (reference sequence). The CDR3 has 14 residues. The CDR3 nucleotides read TGTGCCAGCAGTGGGCACAAGGAACACAATGAGCAGTTCTTC. This gives the protein CASSGHKEHNEQFF.

The chain joins TRBV2 to TRBJ2-7; 12 nucleotides line up with TRBD2. Germline V gives CDR1 SNHLY, CDR2 FYNNEI. Losses at the gene ends were 7 bases for V and 2 bases for J; bases not matched to a gene: 6. CDR3 size: 15 residues. The CDR3 spells CASKRASGGAYEQYF. As DNA, the CDR3 is TGTGCCAGCAAGAGGGCTAGCGGGGGGGCCTACGAGCAGTACTTC.

On this clone: In this CDR3 the conserved last residue, phenylalanine or tryptophan, is missing, so a read error is likely. The chain links TRBV27 to TRBJ2-7, with D tentatively TRBD1 or TRBD2 (5 bases each). The V gene lost 3 bases and the J gene lost 2 bases, with 14 bases spanning the gap. CDR1 and CDR2 (germline): MNHEY, SMNVEV (reference sequence). CDR3 size: 15 residues. CDR3 residues: CASSLSGTAPYEQYL. The CDR3 region has the DNA TGTGCCAGCAGTTTGTCCGGGACGGCACCCTACGAGCAGTACCTC.